The TCR beta chain described here comes from a study of shared clonotypes between healthy human individuals. Across the whole study: Researchers drew samples from a couple of women and three men aged 18 to 49.

Findings and limits, study-wide: The researchers took only blood, and tissue repertoires probably look different.

A word on this clone: Its antigen is undetermined.

A deep-level run was used for the assay. Template amounts of about 290 ng DNA, tens of thousands of T cell genomes, were employed in unsorted PBMC replicate PCRs. Sequencing was performed with immunoSEQ multiplex PCR; in TCRdb, only in-frame clones are kept and a portion is missing. The sample yields about 92,000 clones, over 40% seen once. The CDR3 contains 11 residues. The V and J ends lost 5 bases and 10 bases respectively, with 12 bases between them. Per germline, CDR1 DFQATT and CDR2 SNEGSKA (reference sequence). The V call is TRBV20-1, the J call TRBJ2-1; D is undetermined. Sequenced: PBMCs. This sequence was found in a woman between 40 and 50 years old in good health. Some clones in this sample may be carry-over from other donors' samples. The CDR3 loop is CSAQTYTEQFF. The CDR3 DNA is TGCAGTGCTCAGACCTATACCGAGCAGTTCTTC.